The rows below give T cell receptor beta chains drawn from one sample of a study of cytomegalovirus exposure and HLA in healthy donors. Assay used: immunoSEQ multiplex PCR; TCRdb lists only in-frame clones, some missing. Of some 98,000 clones listed, approximately 70% were seen once; the top ten hold about 2.5%. Input material: PBMCs. The receptors stem from a man in his forties or fifties in good health and CMV-seronegative. The CDR3 runs from the conserved cysteine through the conserved F or W. A D gene is named only where the DNA matches it firmly. A row's size may be missing; if present it is once, few, many or a size class.

j_call: TRBJ1-5
clone_size: .
v_call: TRBV5-1
d_call: TRBD1
cdr3_nt: TGCGCCAGCAGCTTGGGAGGACAGGTGGGCAGGAATCAGCCCCAGCATTTT
cdr3_aa: CASSLGGQVGRNQPQHF

j_call: TRBJ2-3
clone_size: .
v_call: TRBV6-6
d_call: TRBD2
cdr3_nt: TGTGCCAGCAGTCTCAAGGAGCGGGGGTTCACAGATACGCAGTATTTT
cdr3_aa: CASSLKERGFTDTQYF

j_call: TRBJ2-4
clone_size: .
v_call: TRBV29-1
d_call: TRBD1
cdr3_nt: TGCAGCGGGAGACAGGGGGCCGCATCGGGCATTCAGTACTTC
cdr3_aa: CSGRQGAASGIQYF

j_call: TRBJ2-3
clone_size: .
v_call: TRBV4-3
d_call: TRBD2
cdr3_nt: TGCGCCAGCAGCCAAGCTAGCGGGGGGAACACAGATACGCAGTATTTT
cdr3_aa: CASSQASGGNTDTQYF

j_call: TRBJ2-7
clone_size: .
v_call: TRBV6-1
d_call: .
cdr3_nt: TGTGCCAGCAGAGTGACTCCCCCGAGCCACTACGAGCAGTACTTC
cdr3_aa: CASRVTPPSHYEQYF

j_call: TRBJ1-3
clone_size: .
v_call: TRBV7-2
d_call: TRBD1
cdr3_nt: TGTGCCAGCAGCCGACAGGGGGCTGGAAACACCATATATTTT
cdr3_aa: CASSRQGAGNTIYF

j_call: TRBJ2-7
clone_size: .
v_call: TRBV28
d_call: TRBD1
cdr3_nt: TGTGCCAGCAGCCATCGGACAGGGGAGTCCTACGAGCAGTACTTC
cdr3_aa: CASSHRTGESYEQYF

j_call: TRBJ2-7
clone_size: .
v_call: TRBV19
d_call: .
cdr3_nt: TGTGCCAGTAGTACCAACTCGCTATCCTACGAGCAGTACTTC
cdr3_aa: CASSTNSLSYEQYF

j_call: TRBJ2-7
clone_size: few
v_call: TRBV5-1
d_call: TRBD1
cdr3_nt: TGCGCCAGCAGCTCGGGACAGGGGAACGAGCAGTACTTC
cdr3_aa: CASSSGQGNEQYF

j_call: TRBJ2-1
clone_size: .
v_call: TRBV21-1
d_call: .
cdr3_nt: TGTGCCAGCAGCAAACTAGAGGGCAGAGGGCAGTTCTTC
cdr3_aa: CASSKLEGRGQFF

j_call: TRBJ1-6
clone_size: few
v_call: TRBV11-2
d_call: .
cdr3_nt: TGTGCCAGCAGGCCGGGATCGGTGCGCGGTTCACCCCTCCACTTT
cdr3_aa: CASRPGSVRGSPLHF

j_call: TRBJ2-1
clone_size: .
v_call: TRBV19
d_call: TRBD1
cdr3_nt: TGTGCCAGTAGTATTTATCAGGGGGTAAATGAGCAGTTCTTC
cdr3_aa: CASSIYQGVNEQFF

j_call: TRBJ2-7
clone_size: .
v_call: TRBV16
d_call: .
cdr3_nt: TGTGCCAGCAGCCAATCCTCACACCCGGCGGGTGTGCCCTACGAGCAGTACTTC
cdr3_aa: CASSQSSHPAGVPYEQYF

j_call: TRBJ2-5
clone_size: .
v_call: TRBV11-2
d_call: .
cdr3_nt: TGTGCCAGCAGCCCGAACGGACTGGGTAAAGAGACCCAGTACTTC
cdr3_aa: CASSPNGLGKETQYF

j_call: TRBJ2-5
clone_size: .
v_call: TRBV5-4
d_call: .
cdr3_nt: TGTGCCAGCAGCTCGGCAGGGCAAGAGACCCAGTACTTC
cdr3_aa: CASSSAGQETQYF

j_call: TRBJ2-2
clone_size: few
v_call: TRBV7-2
d_call: TRBD2
cdr3_nt: TGTGCCAGCAGCTTAGAGGAAGCGGGAGGGCCTACCGGGGAGCTGTTTTTT
cdr3_aa: CASSLEEAGGPTGELFF

j_call: TRBJ1-1
clone_size: .
v_call: TRBV15
d_call: .
cdr3_nt: TGTGCCACCAGCCCCCTCAGGGACACTGAAGCTTTCTTT
cdr3_aa: CATSPLRDTEAFF

j_call: TRBJ2-2
clone_size: .
v_call: TRBV5-1
d_call: .
cdr3_nt: TGCGCCAGCAGCGCGCGTTTTAGTGGGAACACCGGGGAGCTGTTTTTT
cdr3_aa: CASSARFSGNTGELFF

j_call: TRBJ1-6
clone_size: .
v_call: TRBV28
d_call: .
cdr3_nt: TGTGCCAGCAGAAGCAGCCAGGCGGGGAGGTCCCTCCACTTT
cdr3_aa: CASRSSQAGRSLHF

j_call: TRBJ2-7
clone_size: few
v_call: TRBV30
d_call: TRBD2
cdr3_nt: TGTGCCTGGAGCTATGGGAGGGTCTACGAGCAGTACTTC
cdr3_aa: CAWSYGRVYEQYF

j_call: TRBJ2-7
clone_size: few
v_call: TRBV7-9
d_call: TRBD2
cdr3_nt: TGTTCCAGCAGCTCCACGTTAGCGGGAGTGGGGGAGCAGTACTTC
cdr3_aa: CSSSSTLAGVGEQYF

j_call: TRBJ1-4
clone_size: .
v_call: TRBV2
d_call: .
cdr3_nt: TGTGCCAGCATTTTTGGGGGGGCAAAGGAAAAACTGTTTTTT
cdr3_aa: CASIFGGAKEKLFF

j_call: TRBJ2-1
clone_size: .
v_call: TRBV5-6
d_call: .
cdr3_nt: TGTGCCAGCAGCTCGTGGGGGACTGGAGGATACAATGAGCAGTTCTTC
cdr3_aa: CASSSWGTGGYNEQFF

j_call: TRBJ2-1
clone_size: .
v_call: TRBV9
d_call: .
cdr3_nt: TGTGCCAGCAGCGTAGATCAGCTATTGGAGTTCAATGAGCAGTTCTTC
cdr3_aa: CASSVDQLLEFNEQFF

j_call: TRBJ1-5
clone_size: once
v_call: TRBV4-1
d_call: .
cdr3_nt: TGCGCCAGCAGCCAAGGCGGGGTTCAGAATCAGCCCCAGCATTTT
cdr3_aa: CASSQGGVQNQPQHF

j_call: TRBJ2-2
clone_size: .
v_call: TRBV9
d_call: TRBD2
cdr3_nt: TGTGCCAGCAGCCAGAAACTAGCGGGAGGGATCGGGGAGCTGTTTTTT
cdr3_aa: CASSQKLAGGIGELFF

j_call: TRBJ2-3
clone_size: .
v_call: TRBV7-9
d_call: .
cdr3_nt: TGTGCCAGCAGCTTAGGGACAAGCACAGATACGCAGTATTTT
cdr3_aa: CASSLGTSTDTQYF